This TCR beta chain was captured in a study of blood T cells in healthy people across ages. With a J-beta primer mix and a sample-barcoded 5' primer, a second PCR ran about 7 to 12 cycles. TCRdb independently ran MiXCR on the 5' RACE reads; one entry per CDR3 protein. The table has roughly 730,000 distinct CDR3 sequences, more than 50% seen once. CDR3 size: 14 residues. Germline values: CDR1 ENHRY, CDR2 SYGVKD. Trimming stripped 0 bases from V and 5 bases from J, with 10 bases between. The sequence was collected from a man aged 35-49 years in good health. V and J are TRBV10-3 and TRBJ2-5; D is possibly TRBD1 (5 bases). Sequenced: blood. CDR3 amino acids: CAISESAQGETQYF. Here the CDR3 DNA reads TGTGCCATCAGTGAGTCGGCGCAGGGTGAGACCCAGTACTTC.